The T cell receptor (beta chain) under discussion was sequenced for a study of beta chain features in type 1 diabetes. Overall study findings and caveats: People with Type 1 diabetes carried modestly yet significantly shorter TCRB CDR3s in all four CD4+ subsets.

Reverse transcribing all isolated RNA meant expressed TCRB transcripts were sequenced. Clones were sequenced by immunoSEQ multiplex PCR, and TCRdb holds only the in-frame ones, with some missing. The data show around 180,000 clones, approximately 8.1% seen once. V gave up 3 bases and J gave up 7 bases; unmatched junction bases: 4. Per the germline V gene, CDR1 is SGHNT and CDR2 is YYREEE (reference sequence). The CDR3 has 14 residues. As to this clone: Its target is unknown.

The chain carries TRBV5-4 and TRBJ1-5; 10 bases agree with TRBD1. This clonotype was obtained from a woman in her thirties or forties with type 1 diabetes. The sequencing input was central memory CD4+ T cells from blood. This chain's CDR3 is CASSSDRGEQPQHF. The CDR3 coding sequence is TGTGCCAGCAGCTCGGACAGGGGGGAACAGCCCCAGCATTTT.